These 23 T cell receptor beta chains originate from one sample sequenced in a study of PD-1 blockade in mismatch repair-deficient tumors. Method: immunoSEQ multiplex PCR; TCRdb's copy keeps in-frame clones and lacks some. The sample includes approximately 120,000 clones, roughly nine tenths seen only once; the top ten take approximately 13%. The sample here was peripheral blood, taken 44 weeks after starting pembrolizumab. The receptors stem from an adult with mismatch repair-deficient cancer.

J is TRBJ1-2 and V is TRBV4-1; no reliable D call. This CDR3 has 14 residues. The V gene lost 0 bases and the J gene lost 12 bases, with 17 bases spanning the gap. The germline V gene has CDR1 MGHRA and CDR2 YSYEKL. The CDR3, as DNA: TGCGCCAGCAGCCAAGAGGGTGTTTGGGCCCTCCACACCTTC. The encoded protein is CASSQEGVWALHTF.

The chain couples TRBV5-1 to TRBJ2-5; 8 bases map to TRBD2. Germline-derived CDR1 and CDR2 are SGHRS and YFSETQ. The CDR3 has 16 residues. The J segment lost 2 bases and the V segment lost 3 bases, leaving 9 bases of the junction unmatched. The CDR3 spells CASSSVAGRYQETQYF. The CDR3, as DNA: TGCGCCAGCAGCTCCGTAGCGGGACGGTATCAAGAGACCCAGTACTTC.

The chain couples TRBV15 to TRBJ2-5; perhaps TRBD2 as D (6 bases). The V end lost 3 bases, the J end lost 5 bases, and 13 bases lay between the germline ends. The CDR3 runs 14 residues. CDR1 and CDR2 from the germline V gene are LNHNV and YYDKDF (reference sequence). The CDR3 region has the DNA TGTGCCACCAGCAGGGGAGGTAGTTCGGAGACCCAGTACTTC. This codes for CATSRGGSSETQYF.

The chain is built from TRBV11-1 and TRBJ2-1; 7 positions match TRBD1. The CDR3 runs 17 residues. Per germline, CDR1 SGHAT and CDR2 FQDESV (reference sequence). V lost 2 bases to trimming and J lost 5 bases; unmatched junction nucleotides: 12. CDR3 in amino acids: CASSLPGNRGRDNEQFF. The CDR3 DNA reads as TGTGCCAGCAGCTTACCGGGGAACAGGGGCAGGGACAATGAGCAGTTCTTC.

This clone was observed a few times. V gene TRBV29-1 combines with J gene TRBJ2-7; the D gene is possibly TRBD1 (6 bases). V was trimmed by 7 bases and J by 0 bases, leaving 13 bases between them. Germline V gives CDR1 SQVTM, CDR2 ANQGSEA. The CDR3 length is 13 residues. CDR3 protein: CSGQQGSSYEQYF. The CDR3, as DNA: TGCAGCGGCCAACAGGGAAGCTCCTACGAGCAGTACTTC.

The chain recombines TRBV5-6 with TRBJ2-5; TRBD1 agrees at 8 bases. Losses at the gene ends were 2 bases for V and 4 bases for J; bases not matched to a gene: 13. The germline CDR1 and CDR2 sequences are SGHDT and YYEEEE. The CDR3 extends over 17 amino acids. CDR3 amino acids: CASSFALMTGEGETQYF. The CDR3 DNA reads TGTGCCAGCAGCTTCGCGCTTATGACAGGGGAAGGAGAGACCCAGTACTTC.

The rearrangement uses TRBV9 and TRBJ2-7; D might be TRBD1 or TRBD2, each matching 5 bases. Germline V gene data show CDR1 as SGDLS and CDR2 as YYNGEE. Trimming stripped 3 bases from V and 7 bases from J, with 20 bases between. This CDR3 is built from 15 residues. This CDR3 reads CASSATGTTPVEQYF. In DNA form, the CDR3 reads TGTGCCAGCAGCGCTACCGGGACCACACCTGTGGAGCAGTACTTC.

CDR3 in amino acids: CSVGGDPHKWDRGSYEQYF. The CDR3 nucleotides read TGCAGCGTTGGAGGGGACCCGCACAAGTGGGACAGGGGATCCTACGAGCAGTACTTC. J is TRBJ2-7 and V is TRBV29-1, with 10 bases fitting TRBD1. The germline gives CDR1 SQVTM, CDR2 ANQGSEA. V lost 4 bases, J lost 1 base, and 19 bases stayed unmatched. CDR3 size: 19 residues.

This clone was observed a single time. V usage is TRBV19 and J usage is TRBJ2-7; 11 bases are shared with TRBD2. Trimming cost V 5 bases and J 2 bases; bases outside gene matches: 8. This CDR3 has 16 amino acids. Germline values: CDR1 LNHDA, CDR2 SQIVND (reference sequence). CDR3 coding DNA: TGTGCCAGTAGTGAAGACGGGACTAGCGGCACCTACGAGCAGTACTTC. Protein sequence: CASSEDGTSGTYEQYF.

The rearrangement links TRBV27 to TRBJ2-5; 9 nucleotides align to TRBD2. J was trimmed by 2 bases and V by 5 bases; bases with no gene match: 9. This CDR3 contains 16 residues. The germline V gene has CDR1 MNHEY and CDR2 SMNVEV (reference sequence). The CDR3 sequence: CASSRLAGSSQETQYF. The CDR3 coding sequence is TGTGCCAGCAGTAGGCTAGCGGGGAGCTCACAAGAGACCCAGTACTTC.

The rearrangement uses TRBV27 and TRBJ2-3; weak D call: TRBD2 (5 bases). The CDR3 totals 14 residues. V was shortened by 7 bases and J by 2 bases, with 13 bases between the two germline ends. The germline V gene encodes CDR1 MNHEY and CDR2 SMNVEV (reference sequence). In nucleotides, the CDR3 is TGTGCCAGCAACCCACTAGGAACCACAGATACGCAGTATTTT. This sequence encodes CASNPLGTTDTQYF.

The V and J genes are TRBV4-3 and TRBJ2-1; D unresolved. The germline gives CDR1 LGHNA, CDR2 YSLEER. Trimming removed 4 bases from V and 7 bases from J, with 17 bases in between. The CDR3 is 15 residues long. The CDR3 reads CASSLASQALNEQFF. In DNA form, the CDR3 reads TGCGCCAGCAGCCTCGCTAGTCAGGCTCTTAATGAGCAGTTCTTC.

The chain is built from TRBV14 and TRBJ2-2; no clear D. The ends were cut back, 0 bases at V and 5 bases at J, with 10 bases in the middle. This CDR3 comprises 15 residues. Germline V CDR1 and CDR2: SGHDN, FVKESK. The CDR3, as DNA: TGTGCCAGCAGCCAAGATGACTTCAGTACCGGGGAGCTGTTTTTT. This gives the protein CASSQDDFSTGELFF.

CDR3 coding DNA: TGTGCCATCAGTGGCGGGACAGCGGTAAACACTGAAGCTTTCTTT. Translating gives CAISGGTAVNTEAFF. The chain employs TRBV10-3 and TRBJ1-1; TRBD1 aligns across 7 bases. This CDR3 region has 15 residues. The V gene end was trimmed by 4 bases and the J gene end by 2 bases; junction bases not matched to a gene: 7. The V gene's germline CDR1 is ENHRY and CDR2 SYGVKD.

The CDR3 region has the DNA TGTGCCAGCACCCAGGGTAGGGGGAGAAACGAGCAGTACTTC. Its translation: CASTQGRGRNEQYF. The V and J genes are TRBV6-5 and TRBJ2-7, with D perhaps TRBD1 (6 bases). Trimming took 7 bases from V and 5 from J, leaving 18 bases between them. CDR1 MNHEY and CDR2 SVGAGI come from the germline V gene. The CDR3 loop spans 14 amino acids.

The genes are TRBV2 and TRBJ2-7; 11 nucleotides match TRBD1. The CDR3 has 15 residues. Germline CDR1 reads SNHLY; CDR2 reads FYNNEI. V was clipped by 7 bases and J by 2 bases; unmatched bases: 7. The CDR3 reads CASKLGTGGAYEQYF. CDR3 DNA: TGTGCCAGCAAATTAGGGACAGGGGGAGCCTACGAGCAGTACTTC.

The rearrangement uses TRBV5-5 and TRBJ2-7; 10 positions agree with TRBD1. J was trimmed by 3 bases and V by 4 bases; bases with no gene match: 19. This CDR3 has 19 amino acids. Germline values: CDR1 SGHKS, CDR2 YYEKEE (reference sequence). This CDR3 is CASSPSPGQGKGGGYEQYF. The CDR3 DNA sequence: TGTGCCAGCAGCCCATCCCCGGGACAGGGGAAAGGAGGAGGCTACGAGCAGTACTTC.

CDR3 amino acids: CASSIRLSGANVLTF. CDR3 bases: TGTGCCAGTAGTATAAGGTTATCCGGGGCCAACGTCCTGACTTTC. This chain connects TRBV19 to TRBJ2-6, with D hard to call. The CDR3 spans 15 residues. V lost 2 bases to trimming and J lost 4 bases, with 9 bases between them. Germline values: CDR1 LNHDA, CDR2 SQIVND (reference sequence).

V is TRBV7-6 and J is TRBJ2-3, with D hard to call. Trimming removed 8 bases from V and 6 bases from J, with 9 bases in between. Per germline, CDR1 SGHVS and CDR2 FNYEAQ. CDR3 length equals 11 residues. The CDR3: CASAVADTQYF. The CDR3 DNA follows: TGTGCCAGCGCAGTCGCGGATACGCAGTATTTT.

The gene calls are TRBV28 and TRBJ2-7; TRBD1 or TRBD2 may be the D gene (6 bases each). Trimming removed 7 bases at V and 8 bases at J, with 18 bases between. The CDR3 sequence is 13 residues long. CDR1 is MDHEN and CDR2 is SYDVKM in the germline V gene. CDR3 nucleotide sequence: TGTGCCAGCACCCTAAGGGGGGCTCCGCAGCAGTACTTC. The encoded protein is CASTLRGAPQQYF.

This clone was recorded only once. The gene calls are TRBV29-1 and TRBJ2-7, with D hard to call. The CDR3 covers 15 residues. Deletions cut 6 bases from V and 3 bases from J, with 21 bases between. CDR1 is SQVTM, CDR2 ANQGSEA, per germline. The CDR3 loop is CSVGIIQRPNYEQYF. CDR3 DNA sequence: TGCAGCGTAGGGATTATACAGCGCCCGAACTACGAGCAGTACTTC.

V and J are TRBV11-1 and TRBJ2-7, with D possibly called TRBD1 or TRBD2 (5 bases each). Trimming stripped 1 base from V and 6 bases from J, with 10 bases between. CDR1 and CDR2 (germline): SGHAT, FQDESV (reference sequence). The CDR3 covers 13 residues. The CDR3 spells CASSLVTGGEQYF. The CDR3 DNA reads as TGTGCCAGCAGCTTAGTAACTGGGGGCGAGCAGTACTTC.

J is TRBJ2-5 and V is TRBV5-1, with 7 bases identical to TRBD2. V shed 4 bases, J shed 5 bases, and the junction held 5 bases outside the gene matches. Germline V CDR1 and CDR2: SGHRS, YFSETQ. This CDR3 is 13 amino acids long. CDR3 residues: CASSLGLTETQYF. The CDR3 DNA reads as TGCGCCAGCAGCCTGGGACTAACGGAGACCCAGTACTTC. The whole variable domain, filled in from reference TRBV5-1 and TRBJ2-5, reads KAGVTQTPRYLIKTRGQQVTLSCSPISGHRSVSWYQQTPGQGLQFLFEYFSETQRNKGNFPGRFSGRQFSNSRSEMNVSTLELGDSALYLCASSLGLTETQYFGPGTRLLVL.